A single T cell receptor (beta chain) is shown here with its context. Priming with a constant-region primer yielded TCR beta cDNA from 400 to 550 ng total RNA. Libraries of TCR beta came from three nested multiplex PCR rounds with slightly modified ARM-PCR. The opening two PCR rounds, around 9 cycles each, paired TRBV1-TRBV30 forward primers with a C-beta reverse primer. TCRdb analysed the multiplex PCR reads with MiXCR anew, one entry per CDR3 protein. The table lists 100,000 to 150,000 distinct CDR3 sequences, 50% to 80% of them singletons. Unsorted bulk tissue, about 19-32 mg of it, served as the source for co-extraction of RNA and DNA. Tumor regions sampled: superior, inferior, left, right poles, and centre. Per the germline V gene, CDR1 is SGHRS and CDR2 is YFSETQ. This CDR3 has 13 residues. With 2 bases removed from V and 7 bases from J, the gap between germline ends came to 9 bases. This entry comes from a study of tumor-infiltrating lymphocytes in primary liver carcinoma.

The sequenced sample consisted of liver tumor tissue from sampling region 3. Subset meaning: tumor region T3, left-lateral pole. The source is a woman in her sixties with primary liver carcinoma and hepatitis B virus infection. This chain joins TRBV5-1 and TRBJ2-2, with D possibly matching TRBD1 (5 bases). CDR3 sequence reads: CASSFSGHGELFF. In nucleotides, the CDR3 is TGCGCCAGCAGCTTTTCAGGACACGGGGAGCTGTTTTTT.